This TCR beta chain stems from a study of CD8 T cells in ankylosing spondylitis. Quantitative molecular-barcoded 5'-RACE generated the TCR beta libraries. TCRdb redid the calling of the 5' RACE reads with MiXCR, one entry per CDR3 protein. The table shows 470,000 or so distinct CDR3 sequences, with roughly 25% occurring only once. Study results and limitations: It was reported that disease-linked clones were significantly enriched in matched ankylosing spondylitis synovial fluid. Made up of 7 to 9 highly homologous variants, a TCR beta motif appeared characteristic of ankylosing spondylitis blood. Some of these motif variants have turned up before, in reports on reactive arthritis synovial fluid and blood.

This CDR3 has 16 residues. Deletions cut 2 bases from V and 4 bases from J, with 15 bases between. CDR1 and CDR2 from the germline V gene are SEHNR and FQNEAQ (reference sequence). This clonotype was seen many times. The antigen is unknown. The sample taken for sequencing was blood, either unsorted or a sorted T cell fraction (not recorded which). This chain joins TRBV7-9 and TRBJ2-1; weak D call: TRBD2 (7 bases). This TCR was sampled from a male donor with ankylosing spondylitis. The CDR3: CASSLSLGGAYNEQFF. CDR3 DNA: TGTGCCAGCAGCTTAAGCCTAGGGGGGGCTTACAATGAGCAGTTCTTC.